The 21 T cell receptor beta chains below were found in one sample sequenced in a study of shared clonotypes between healthy human individuals. Here immunoSEQ multiplex PCR was the method, and the copy in TCRdb shows in-frame clones only, minus some. The sample shows millions of clones, roughly 94% of them seen only once. The sequencing input was naive CD4+ T cells sorted from blood. Documented subset: CD45RA+ positively selected. Every receptor here comes from a young man in good health.

The rearrangement joins TRBV4-1 to TRBJ1-1; no reliable D call. Germline-derived CDR1 and CDR2 are MGHRA and YSYEKL. The germline V and J ends were trimmed by 0 bases and 3 bases, with 5 bases remaining between them. The CDR3 consists of 13 residues. In DNA form, the CDR3 reads TGCGCCAGCAGCCAAGAGGCCCACACTGAAGCTTTCTTT. Translating gives CASSQEAHTEAFF.

The chain links TRBV28 to TRBJ1-1, with 10 bases fitting TRBD1. V dropped 5 bases and J dropped 6; count of bases not matched to a gene: 3. Per the germline V gene, CDR1 is MDHEN and CDR2 is SYDVKM. The CDR3 extends over 13 amino acids. The CDR3 sequence: CASSRDRGAEAFF. The CDR3 DNA is TGTGCCAGCAGTCGGGACAGGGGCGCTGAAGCTTTCTTT.

The chain joins TRBV7-8 to TRBJ2-7; 15 nucleotides align to TRBD2. This CDR3 contains 18 residues. The germline V gene has CDR1 SGHVS and CDR2 FQNEAQ. Losses at the gene ends were 3 bases for V and 0 bases for J; bases not matched to a gene: 6. CDR3 in DNA: TGTGCCAGCAGCTTTCCGGGACTAGCGGGAGGCAGCTCCTACGAGCAGTACTTC. Its protein product is CASSFPGLAGGSSYEQYF. The full variable domain, in which reference TRBV7-8 and TRBJ2-7 provide the parts outside the CDR3, is GAGVSQSPRYKVAKRGQDVALRCDPISGHVSLFWYQQALGQGPEFLTYFQNEAQLDKSGLPSDRFFAERPEGSVSTLKIQRTQQEDSAVYLCASSFPGLAGGSSYEQYFGPGTRLTVT.

The CDR3 loop reads CASSRPGTGYSNQPQHF. CDR3 coding DNA: TGTGCCAGCAGTCGTCCCGGGACAGGGTATAGCAATCAGCCCCAGCATTTT. This sequence joins TRBV28 and TRBJ1-5; 9 bases align to TRBD1. V trimming: 5 bases; J trimming: 0 bases; junction bases outside the gene matches: 8. This CDR3 is 17 amino acids long. The V gene's germline CDR1 is MDHEN and CDR2 SYDVKM.

The V gene is TRBV7-2, the J gene TRBJ2-1, with 9 positions matching TRBD1. The ends lost 3 bases at V and 1 base at J; junction bases unmatched: 4. The CDR3 has 16 residues. Germline CDR1 reads SGHTA; CDR2 reads FQGNSA. CDR3 in DNA: TGTGCCAGCAGCTTCGCCGGGACAGGGTCCTACAATGAGCAGTTCTTC. It is translated as CASSFAGTGSYNEQFF.

The chain uses TRBV5-1 and TRBJ1-2; TRBD1 matches at 7 bases. Germline trimming cut 0 bases from V and 2 bases from J; bases unmatched to any gene: 4. This CDR3 contains 15 residues. From germline, CDR1 is SGHRS and CDR2 YFSETQ. As DNA, the CDR3 is TGCGCCAGCAGCTTGGAAGGGGGCAAAAACTATGGCTACACCTTC. Translation: CASSLEGGKNYGYTF.

The J gene is TRBJ1-3, the V gene TRBV6-1, with D perhaps matching TRBD1 (6 bases). Germline loops: CDR1 MNHNS, CDR2 SASEGT. Trimming cost V 5 bases and J 0 bases, with 8 bases left between them. CDR3 length equals 14 residues. CDR3 amino acids: CASSPDSSGNTIYF. CDR3 nucleotides: TGTGCCAGCAGTCCGGACAGCTCTGGAAACACCATATATTTT.

The rearrangement links TRBV11-1 to TRBJ1-1; D uncertain. This CDR3 region has 14 residues. In germline, CDR1 is SGHAT, CDR2 FQDESV (reference sequence). V lost 5 bases to trimming and J lost 0 bases, with 10 bases between them. For the CDR3, the DNA is TGTGCCAGCAGCCCCCTCGGGGTGAACACTGAAGCTTTCTTT. Protein: CASSPLGVNTEAFF.

The rearrangement joins TRBV18 to TRBJ2-3; the match to TRBD2 covers 10 bases. Per germline, CDR1 KGHSH and CDR2 LQKENI. The V gene end was trimmed by 6 bases and the J gene end by 4 bases; junction bases not matched to a gene: 4. The length of the CDR3 is 14 residues. This chain's CDR3 is CASSTSGLSDTQYF. CDR3 nucleotide sequence: TGTGCCAGCTCGACTAGCGGGCTCTCAGATACGCAGTATTTT.

This clone was detected only once. One end of the junction does not line up with germline, which may come from a read error. The V and J genes are TRBV10-3 and TRBJ1-1, with TRBD1 matching over 10 bases. The CDR3 covers 14 residues. CDR1 ENHRY and CDR2 SYGVKD come from the germline V gene. The CDR3, as DNA: TGTGCCACCAGTGACAGGGGGCTGGGCACTGAAGCTTTCTTT. Encoded protein: CATSDRGLGTEAFF.

This clone has only one observation. This sequence joins TRBV5-8 and TRBJ1-2, with 8 bases identical to TRBD1. Germline V CDR1 and CDR2: SGHTS, YDEGEE. V lost 3 bases to trimming and J lost 7 bases; unmatched junction nucleotides: 8. There are 14 residues in the CDR3. This CDR3 reads CASSSDRERVGYTF. The CDR3 region has the DNA TGTGCCAGCAGCTCGGACAGGGAGAGGGTTGGCTACACCTTC.

The chain couples TRBV5-4 to TRBJ2-5; 7 bases are shared with TRBD1. V shed 1 base, J shed 6 bases, and the junction held 6 bases outside the gene matches. This CDR3 is 14 amino acids long. CDR1 SGHNT and CDR2 YYREEE come from the germline V gene (reference sequence). CDR3: CASSLRTGIQTQYF. The CDR3 nucleotides read TGTGCCAGCAGCTTGAGGACAGGCATTCAGACCCAGTACTTC.

This chain links TRBV12-5 with TRBJ2-1; 8 positions match TRBD2. Germline CDR1 is LGHNT and CDR2 is FRNRAP. The CDR3 is made up of 15 amino acids. The trim removed 1 base at V and 9 bases at J, leaving 8 bases unmatched. CDR3 sequence: CASGLGRAGVGEQFF. The DNA of the CDR3 is TGTGCTAGTGGTTTGGGTCGAGCGGGAGTGGGTGAGCAGTTCTTC.

As concerns this clone: One end of the junction varies from germline; a read error may be responsible. Other DNA sequences within the sample encode an identical CDR3. The chain couples TRBV6-5 to TRBJ1-5; perhaps TRBD1 as D (6 bases). Per the germline V gene, CDR1 is MNHEY and CDR2 is SVGAGI. The CDR3 sequence is 13 residues long. CDR3 region: CASSSGGNQPQHF. The CDR3 region has the DNA TGTGCCAGCAGTTCCGGGGGCAATCAGCCCCAGCATTTC.

V gene TRBV9 combines with J gene TRBJ2-3, with D possibly matching TRBD1 (6 bases). V was shortened by 4 bases and J by 0 bases, with 9 bases between the two germline ends. The CDR3 sequence is 14 residues long. The germline V gene encodes CDR1 SGDLS and CDR2 YYNGEE. CDR3: CASSPQGSTDTQYF. The DNA for the CDR3 is TGTGCCAGCAGCCCGCAGGGGAGCACAGATACGCAGTATTTT.

The chain combines TRBV2 with TRBJ1-5; 12 bases are a match to TRBD1. The J segment lost 6 bases and the V segment lost 5 bases, leaving 5 bases of the junction unmatched. From germline, CDR1 is SNHLY and CDR2 FYNNEI. The CDR3 spans 15 residues. Here the CDR3 DNA reads TGTGCCAGCAGTTCGGGACAGGGGGCCGGTCAGCCCCAGCATTTT. It translates to CASSSGQGAGQPQHF.

The chain recombines TRBV5-1 with TRBJ2-7; TRBD2 agrees at 8 bases. This CDR3 contains 16 residues. Germline V gene lookup returns CDR1 SGHRS and CDR2 YFSETQ. V dropped 0 bases and J dropped 6; count of bases not matched to a gene: 11. The CDR3 nucleotides read TGCGCCAGCAGCTTGGCCAAAAGCGGGAGTTTGGCCGAGCAGTACTTC. Amino acid sequence: CASSLAKSGSLAEQYF.

This rearrangement joins TRBV6-4 to TRBJ1-1; D uncertain. CDR3 size: 13 residues. V dropped 11 bases and J dropped 1 base, with 14 bases sitting between them. Germline CDR1 MRHNA, CDR2 SNTAGT. CDR3 coding DNA: TGTGCCCATTGGTCCAGGAGGAACACTGAAGCTTTCTTT. Its translation is CAHWSRRNTEAFF.

This rearrangement joins TRBV14 to TRBJ2-5; 8 bases match TRBD1. CDR1 is SGHDN and CDR2 is FVKESK in the germline V gene. V lost 1 base, J lost 5 bases, and 6 bases stayed unmatched. The CDR3 covers 15 residues. CDR3 bases: TGTGCCAGCAGCCAAGGGCAGGGGGCCTGGGAGACCCAGTACTTC. Its translation: CASSQGQGAWETQYF.

The rearrangement links TRBV14 to TRBJ2-3; D unresolved. Germline V lookup: CDR1 SGHDN, CDR2 FVKESK. The CDR3 is 12 amino acids. Trimming pared 1 base from V and 6 bases from J, leaving 5 bases between. This chain's CDR3 is CASSQAGDTQYF. CDR3 nucleotide sequence: TGTGCCAGCAGCCAAGCCGGGGATACGCAGTATTTT. The entire variable domain, with the rest obtained from reference TRBV14 and TRBJ2-3, is as follows: EAGVTQFPSHSVIEKGQTVTLRCDPISGHDNLYWYRRVMGKEIKFLLHFVKESKQDESGMPNNRFLAERTGGTYSTLKVQPAELEDSGVYFCASSQAGDTQYFGPGTRLTVL.

The chain employs TRBV28 and TRBJ1-5; D is undetermined. Trimming pared 6 bases from V and 9 bases from J, leaving 27 bases between. The CDR3 has 17 residues. The V gene's germline CDR1 is MDHEN and CDR2 SYDVKM. CDR3 nucleotides: TGTGCCAGCAGAAAAGTAGGGCTTGCCGGAGTTTTGATGCCCCAGCATTTT. Its translation: CASRKVGLAGVLMPQHF. Combining the CDR3 with reference TRBV28 and TRBJ1-5 gives the whole variable domain DVKVTQSSRYLVKRTGEKVFLECVQDMDHENMFWYRQDPGLGLRLIYFSYDVKMKEKGDIPEGYSVSREKKERFSLILESASTNQTSMYLCASRKVGLAGVLMPQHFGDGTRLSIL.